These 13 T cell receptor beta chains originate from one sample sequenced in a study of shared clonotypes between healthy human individuals. Sequencing used immunoSEQ multiplex PCR; TCRdb keeps in-frame clones, though not all of them. The sample gives about 450,000 clones, 79% of which show up once; around 14% is in the top ten. The sequencing sample was made of PBMCs. Receptors originate from a woman aged 40 to 49 in good health. Some clones in this sample may be carry-over from other donors' samples.

The rearrangement uses TRBV11-2 and TRBJ1-4; perhaps TRBD1 as D (5 bases). The CDR3 totals 15 residues. Germline CDR1 and CDR2: SGHAT and FQNNGV. Trimming cost V 1 base and J 5 bases, with 11 bases left between them. CDR3 sequence reads: CASSLGRWGNEKLFF. CDR3 sequence (DNA): TGTGCCAGCAGCTTAGGTCGCTGGGGCAATGAAAAACTGTTTTTT.

The V gene is TRBV5-1, the J gene TRBJ2-7; possibly TRBD2 for D (5 bases). The CDR3 is 13 amino acids. V was pared by 0 bases and J by 2 bases, with 6 bases between. Germline lookup yields CDR1 SGHRS and CDR2 YFSETQ. DNA of the CDR3: TGCGCCAGCAGCTTGGAACTAGCCTACGAGCAGTACTTC. This codes for CASSLELAYEQYF.

V and J are TRBV9 and TRBJ2-1; TRBD2 matches 11 bases. The germline gives CDR1 SGDLS, CDR2 YYNGEE. This CDR3 comprises 17 residues. The V segment lost 1 base and the J segment 4 bases; nucleotides outside the gene matches: 7. In DNA form, the CDR3 reads TGTGCCAGCAGCGTAACGGCTAGCGGGAGGAGATACAATGAGCAGTTCTTC. Protein sequence: CASSVTASGRRYNEQFF.

The chain is built from TRBV12-5 and TRBJ2-1, with 9 bases aligning to TRBD1. The CDR3 is 16 amino acids. Germline V gene sequence: CDR1 LGHNT, CDR2 FRNRAP. V lost 5 bases, J lost 4 bases, and 9 bases stayed unmatched. The CDR3 loop is CASGPTGQGRYNEQFF. DNA of the CDR3: TGTGCTAGTGGTCCCACGGGACAGGGACGATACAATGAGCAGTTCTTC.

The chain uses TRBV6-5 and TRBJ2-7; 9 bases fit TRBD2. With V trimmed by 4 bases and J by 1 base, 5 bases remained unmatched. CDR1 is MNHEY and CDR2 is SVGAGI in the germline V gene. This CDR3 has 15 amino acids. CDR3 in DNA: TGTGCCAGCAGTTCCCCGACTAGCGGATCCTACGAGCAGTACTTC. Its translation: CASSSPTSGSYEQYF.

This chain links TRBV28 with TRBJ2-4; D call uncertain. With 8 bases removed from V and 1 base from J, the gap between germline ends came to 9 bases. Germline V gene lookup returns CDR1 MDHEN and CDR2 SYDVKM. The CDR3 loop spans 13 amino acids. The CDR3 DNA reads as TGTGCCAGCCTAACTAAGGCCAAAAACATTCAGTACTTC. It translates to CASLTKAKNIQYF.

The chain couples TRBV9 to TRBJ2-1, with D uncertain. Germline values: CDR1 SGDLS, CDR2 YYNGEE. The CDR3 runs to 13 residues. Trimming stripped 0 bases from V and 8 bases from J, with 9 bases between. CDR3 sequence: CASSVDLVHEQFF. The CDR3 nucleotides read TGTGCCAGCAGCGTAGACCTAGTCCATGAGCAGTTCTTC.

The chain links TRBV6-1 to TRBJ2-1; 11 nucleotides match TRBD2. The CDR3 covers 19 residues. Germline CDR1 MNHNS, CDR2 SASEGT. J was trimmed by 1 base and V by 4 bases; bases with no gene match: 12. The CDR3 spells CASSVGTSGEWGSYNEQFF. CDR3 coding DNA: TGTGCCAGCAGTGTCGGGACTAGCGGTGAGTGGGGGTCCTACAATGAGCAGTTCTTC.

The chain couples TRBV14 to TRBJ1-1; D is unclear. CDR1 and CDR2 (germline): SGHDN, FVKESK. V was trimmed by 3 bases and J by 3 bases, leaving 20 bases between them. This CDR3 spans 17 amino acids. CDR3 region: CASSHFKGGEVDTEAFF. The CDR3 bases are TGTGCCAGCAGCCACTTTAAAGGTGGGGAGGTGGACACTGAAGCTTTCTTT.

The chain employs TRBV15 and TRBJ2-7, with 8 bases fitting TRBD2. The CDR3 has 14 residues. V shed 10 bases and J 0 bases; nucleotides not matched to a gene: 8. Per the germline V gene, CDR1 is LNHNV and CDR2 is YYDKDF (reference sequence). CDR3 protein: CAILAGCFSYEQYF. Here the CDR3 DNA reads TGTGCCATTCTAGCGGGTTGTTTCTCCTACGAGCAGTACTTC.

The V call is TRBV5-4, the J call TRBJ2-1; unclear D gene. With 0 bases removed from V and 3 bases from J, the gap between germline ends came to 7 bases. The CDR3 covers 14 residues. From germline, CDR1 is SGHNT and CDR2 YYREEE (reference sequence). Here the CDR3 reads CASSLVGSYNEQFF. In DNA form, the CDR3 reads TGTGCCAGCAGCTTGGTGGGCAGCTACAATGAGCAGTTCTTC.

V usage is TRBV2 and J usage is TRBJ1-1; D gene unclear. The CDR3 totals 11 residues. The V gene lost 6 bases and the J gene lost 7 bases, with 9 bases spanning the gap. Germline CDR1 is SNHLY and CDR2 is FYNNEI. CDR3 coding DNA: TGTGCCAGCAGGAGAGACTATGAAGCTTTCTTT. Amino acids: CASRRDYEAFF.

The rearrangement joins TRBV7-2 to TRBJ2-5, with D unresolved. In germline, CDR1 is SGHTA, CDR2 FQGNSA. Trimming took 0 bases from V and 7 from J, leaving 9 bases between them. The CDR3 covers 13 residues. This CDR3 reads CASSLALLGTQYF. The CDR3 DNA follows: TGTGCCAGCAGCTTAGCTCTGCTTGGGACCCAGTACTTC.